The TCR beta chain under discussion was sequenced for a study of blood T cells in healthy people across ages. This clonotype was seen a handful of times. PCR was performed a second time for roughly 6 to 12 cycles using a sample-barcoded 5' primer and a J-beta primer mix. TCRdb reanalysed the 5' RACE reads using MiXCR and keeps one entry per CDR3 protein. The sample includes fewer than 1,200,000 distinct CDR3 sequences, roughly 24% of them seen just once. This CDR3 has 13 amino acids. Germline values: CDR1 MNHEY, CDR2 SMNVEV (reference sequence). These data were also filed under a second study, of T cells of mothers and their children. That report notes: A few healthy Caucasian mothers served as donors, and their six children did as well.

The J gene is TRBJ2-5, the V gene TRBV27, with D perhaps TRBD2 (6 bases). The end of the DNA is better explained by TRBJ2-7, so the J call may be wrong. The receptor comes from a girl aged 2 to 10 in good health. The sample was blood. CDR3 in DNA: TGTGCCAGCAGTTTAGGAGGGCGGTACGAGCAGTACTTC. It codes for CASSLGGRYEQYF.